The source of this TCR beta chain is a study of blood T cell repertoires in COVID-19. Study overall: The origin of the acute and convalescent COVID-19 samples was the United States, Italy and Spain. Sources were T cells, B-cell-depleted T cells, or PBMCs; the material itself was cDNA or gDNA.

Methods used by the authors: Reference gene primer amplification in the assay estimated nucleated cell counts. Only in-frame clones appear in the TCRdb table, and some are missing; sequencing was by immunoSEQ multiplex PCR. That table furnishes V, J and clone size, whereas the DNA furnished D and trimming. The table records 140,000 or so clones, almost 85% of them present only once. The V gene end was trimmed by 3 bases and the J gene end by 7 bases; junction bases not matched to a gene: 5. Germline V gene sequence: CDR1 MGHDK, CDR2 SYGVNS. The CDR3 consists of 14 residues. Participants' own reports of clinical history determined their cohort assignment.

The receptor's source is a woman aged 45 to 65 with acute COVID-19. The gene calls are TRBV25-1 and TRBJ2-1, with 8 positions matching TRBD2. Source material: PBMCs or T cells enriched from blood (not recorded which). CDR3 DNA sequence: TGTGCCAGCAGTGACCAGCGGGAGCTTAATGAGCAGTTCTTC. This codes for CASSDQRELNEQFF.